A selection of T cell receptor beta chains follows, all from one sample in a study of blood T cell repertoires in COVID-19. Using immunoSEQ multiplex PCR, the repertoire was profiled, and TCRdb retains in-frame clones only, with some absent. The table includes approximately 75,000 clones, 85% to 90% detected once. The sample comprised peripheral blood. The receptors stem from a man in his 60s with acute or convalescent COVID-19. CDR3s include the opening cysteine and the closing phenylalanine or tryptophan. The D gene is left open where the match is weak. Clone size is not always given. Where it is, it says once, few, many or a class for expanded clones.

>TRBV14|TRBD1|once|TRBJ2-6
CASSLVGTGTPNVLTF
TGTGCCAGCAGCCTCGTTGGGACAGGGACCCCCAACGTCCTGACTTTC
>TRBV19|TRBD2|.|TRBJ2-3
CASSIQAGGADTQYF
TGTGCCAGTAGTATACAAGCGGGAGGGGCAGATACGCAGTATTTT
>TRBV10-1|.|.|TRBJ2-2
CASSDGGATGELFF
TGCGCCAGCAGTGATGGTGGAGCCACCGGGGAGCTGTTTTTT
>TRBV30|.|.|TRBJ2-7
CAWSVRSGTGWYEQYF
TGTGCCTGGAGTGTACGGTCCGGAACAGGGTGGTACGAGCAGTACTTC
>TRBV5-4|.|.|TRBJ1-6
CASSSSFRDNLHF
TGTGCCAGCAGCTCCTCCTTCCGGGATAACCTCCACTTT
>TRBV2|.|.|TRBJ1-4
CASSEGPRIKLFF
TGTGCCAGCAGTGAAGGTCCCAGGATCAAACTGTTTTTT
>TRBV18|.|.|TRBJ1-2
CASSPQLEQGYGYTF
TGTGCCAGCTCACCACAGCTCGAACAGGGTTATGGCTACACCTTC
>TRBV6-5|.|.|TRBJ2-1
CASSSDLEPYNEQFF
TGTGCCAGCAGCTCCGACCTAGAACCATACAATGAGCAGTTCTTC
>TRBV5-6|.|.|TRBJ1-4
CASSTQGFNEKLFF
TGTGCCAGCAGCACACAGGGCTTCAATGAAAAACTGTTTTTT
>TRBV4-2|.|once|TRBJ2-2
CASSQVGDTGELFF
TGTGCCAGCAGCCAAGTCGGGGACACCGGGGAGCTGTTTTTT
>TRBV18|TRBD1|.|TRBJ1-1
CASSPVRHDSTGGTEAFF
TGTGCCAGCTCACCGGTCCGCCACGACTCGACAGGGGGCACTGAAGCTTTCTTT
>TRBV5-6|TRBD1|.|TRBJ1-5
CASSLDRGRDNQPQHF
TGTGCCAGCAGCCTGGACAGGGGGCGCGACAATCAGCCCCAGCATTTT
>TRBV5-1|.|.|TRBJ2-6
CASSYSSGANVLTF
TGCGCCAGCAGTTACAGCTCTGGGGCCAACGTCCTGACTTTC
>TRBV7-2|.|.|TRBJ2-1
CASSSQSGHYNEQFF
TGTGCCAGCAGCTCCCAAAGCGGGCATTACAATGAGCAGTTCTTC
>TRBV9|TRBD2|.|TRBJ2-7
CASSLDLGGRGYEQYF
TGTGCCAGCAGTCTGGACTTAGGCGGGAGAGGGTACGAGCAGTACTTC
>TRBV29-1|.|.|TRBJ1-2
CSVGGAGHYGYTF
TGCAGCGTTGGAGGTGCAGGGCACTATGGCTACACCTTC
>TRBV7-7|TRBD2|few|TRBJ2-7
CASSPGLAGVYEQYF
TGTGCCAGCAGCCCGGGACTAGCGGGGGTCTACGAGCAGTACTTC
>TRBV3-1/TRBV3-2|.|.|TRBJ1-1
CASSQVGAGVEAFF
TGTGCCAGCAGCCAAGTGGGGGCAGGGGTTGAAGCTTTCTTT
>TRBV10-3|TRBD1|once|TRBJ1-1
CAISESSDRGTPEAFF
TGTGCCATCAGTGAGTCGAGCGACAGGGGGACCCCTGAAGCTTTCTTT
>TRBV4-1|.|.|TRBJ1-4
CASSQVRGAFEKLFF
TGCGCCAGCAGCCAAGTCCGGGGGGCTTTTGAAAAACTGTTTTTT
>TRBV11-2|.|.|TRBJ2-2
CASSLETGSHTGELFF
TGTGCCAGCAGCTTAGAAACAGGGAGTCACACCGGGGAGCTGTTTTTT
>TRBV19|TRBD1|.|TRBJ1-2
CASKTPGQSYGYTF
TGTGCCAGTAAAACACCGGGACAGAGCTATGGCTACACCTTC